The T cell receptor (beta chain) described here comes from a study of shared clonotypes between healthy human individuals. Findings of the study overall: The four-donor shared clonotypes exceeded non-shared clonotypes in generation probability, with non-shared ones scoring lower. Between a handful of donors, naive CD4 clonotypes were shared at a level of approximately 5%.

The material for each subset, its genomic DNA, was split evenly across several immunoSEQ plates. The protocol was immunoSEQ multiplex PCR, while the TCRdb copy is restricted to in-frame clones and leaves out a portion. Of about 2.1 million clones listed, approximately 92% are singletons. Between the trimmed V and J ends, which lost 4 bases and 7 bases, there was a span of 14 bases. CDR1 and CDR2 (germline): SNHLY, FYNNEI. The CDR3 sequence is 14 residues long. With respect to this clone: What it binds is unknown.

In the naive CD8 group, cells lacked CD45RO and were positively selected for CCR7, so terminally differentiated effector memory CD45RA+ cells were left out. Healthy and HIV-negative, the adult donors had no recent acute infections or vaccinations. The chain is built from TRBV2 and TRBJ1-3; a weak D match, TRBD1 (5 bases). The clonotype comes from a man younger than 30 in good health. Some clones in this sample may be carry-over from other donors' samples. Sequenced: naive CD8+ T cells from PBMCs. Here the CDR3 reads CASSADSAGNTIYF. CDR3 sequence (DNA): TGTGCCAGCAGTGCCGACAGCGCGGGGAACACCATATATTTT.